The T cell receptor beta chain under discussion was sequenced for a study of beta chain features in type 1 diabetes. The germline CDR1 and CDR2 sequences are LNHDA and SQIVND (reference sequence). Trimming removed 7 bases at V and 2 bases at J, with 18 bases between. This CDR3 region has 16 residues. Expressed TCRB transcripts were sequenced, since all the RNA that had been isolated was reverse transcribed. Measured with immunoSEQ multiplex PCR; TCRdb has only the in-frame clones, and not every one. The sample includes under 150,000 clones, 6% to 7.5% of them seen just once. This sequence originates from a woman aged 25 to 39 in good health. The chain employs TRBV19 and TRBJ2-1; D possibly corresponds to TRBD1 (5 bases). Sequencing was done on a sample of central memory CD4+ T cells from blood. The CDR3 protein is CASTPRVGAAYNEQFF. Here the CDR3 DNA reads TGTGCCAGTACTCCCCGGGTAGGGGCCGCCTACAATGAGCAGTTCTTC.